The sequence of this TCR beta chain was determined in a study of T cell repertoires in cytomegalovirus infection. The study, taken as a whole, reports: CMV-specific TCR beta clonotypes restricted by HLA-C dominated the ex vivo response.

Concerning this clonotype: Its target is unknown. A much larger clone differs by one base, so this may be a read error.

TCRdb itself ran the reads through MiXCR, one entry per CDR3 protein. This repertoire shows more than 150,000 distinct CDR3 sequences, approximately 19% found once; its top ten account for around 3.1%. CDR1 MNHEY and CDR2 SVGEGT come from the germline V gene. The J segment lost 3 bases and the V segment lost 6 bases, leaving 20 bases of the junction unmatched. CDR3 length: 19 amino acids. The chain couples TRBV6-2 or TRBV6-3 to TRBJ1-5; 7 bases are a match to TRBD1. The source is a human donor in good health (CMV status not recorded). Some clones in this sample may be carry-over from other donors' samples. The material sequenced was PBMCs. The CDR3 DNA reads TGTGCCAGCAGACCCTCCGTGACAGGGTTTGATACGTTCAATCAGCCCCAGCATTTT. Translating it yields CASRPSVTGFDTFNQPQHF.